This T cell receptor beta chain was documented in a study of long-term antiretroviral therapy in people with HIV (dated by TCRdb to between 2021 and 2023). For context, the study as a whole: The earliest samples were collected roughly a decade before the 2015 WHO recommendation for immediate ART, at a time when ART was usually postponed until CD4 counts fell. Whether ART initiation and durable HIV suppression were associated with changes in peripheral blood TRB repertoire composition and diversity was tested in a retrospective serial study. The cohort contributed roughly 190 cryopreserved PBMC samples from fewer than 35 adults with confirmed HIV infection, collected serially over a mean of 6 years (range 1-12). Among the 30 or so participants with HIV, around ten were female. Test extractions of a monoclonal T-cell line alongside approximately 34 polyclonal samples showed no cross-contamination during QIAcube processing. Summary of the overall study and its limitations: Because pre-ART samples had limited cell numbers, unsorted PBMC were profiled rather than sorted CD4+ and CD8+ T cells. Limited PBMC availability meant only the TCR beta chain was sequenced, without alpha chain pairing. Starting ART was linked to a significant rise in TRB diversity, yet even with long-term ART the diversity remained significantly lower than in transplant donor controls. The samples span the years 2004 to 2017, and the ART regimens used may be less effective than current regimens. No data were available on ART adherence, viral resistance or therapy changes, limiting inferences about post-ART repertoire changes. CDR3 length ranges in HIV repertoires were narrower than in controls, and network structure suggested an antigen-experienced repertoire with only a slight naive shift after ART. At every time point, the repertoire was dominated by expanded TRB clones first identified before ART initiation, although this dominance fluctuated and, in many PLHIV, declined after ART.

The CDR3 contains 17 residues, cysteine and phenylalanine counted. Kept here is only the CDR3 DNA, which spans 51 bases and is read in frame from base 1. From a lookup of the germline V gene, CDR1 and CDR2 are SGDLS and YYNGEE. The junction carries 19 bases between V and J, which are trimmed by 0 bases and 7 bases respectively. As to this clone: Its antigen target is currently unknown. Per-base qualities were not stored, and no clone one base away is much larger.

Inclusion was restricted to participants for whom at least one PBMC sample before ART initiation and at least two post-ART samples were available. Treatment was received in the United States of America by all participants with HIV. Before DNA extraction, cryopreserved samples of roughly 0.9-11 million PBMC were thawed and washed. At the time of the earliest PBMC sample, participants with HIV were aged between about 20 and 55 years. PBMC samples were contributed by each participant from 1-4 timepoints before ART initiation and 2-8 timepoints after ART initiation, with a median of 7 samples. Serial HIV viral load, CD4+ T-cell count, ART history and demographic data were obtained for every participant. Using a Qiagen kit on a QIAcube, genomic DNA was extracted from unsorted PBMC, with samples processed in batches of 12. The immunoSEQ hsTCRB v3.0 assay was used at survey level resolution for TRB variable region sequencing. The target sequencing depth for TRB was roughly 35,000-50,000 T-cell genomes per sample. Pooled TRB libraries were sequenced on an Illumina MiSeq with a v3 150-cycle kit. Per the source publication's procedure: Analysis of repertoires was carried out in R inside a reproducible Nextflow workflow spanning QC, data transformation and analysis. Custom analyses were implemented in LymphoSeq2, an R package for AIRR-Seq data exploration. A few samples yielding fewer than 5000 total TRB sequences were excluded, leaving over 150 analyzed HIV repertoires. Among the roughly 180 retained HIV repertoires, 55 to 65 were collected before ART initiation and 120 to 130 after ART initiation. Repertoires were downsampled to 5000 TRB nucleotide sequences, and summary statistics were averaged over 100 downsampling iterations. The analysis kept only TRB sequences whose CDR3 regions were at least seven amino acids long. Diversity was measured with a Shannon entropy-derived clonality score and the Gini coefficient. Repertoire networks linked the top 5000 CDR3 amino acid sequences whenever two sequences differed by an edit distance of one. For TRB CDR3 amino acid sequences, antigen specificity groups and MHC restriction were predicted with GLIPH2. CDR3 amino acid sequences were matched against VDJdb and McPAS-TCR to flag known CMV, EBV, HIV or tissue antigen associations. Pre-ART, post-ART and control groups were compared with Wilcoxon signed-rank tests and Holm-Bonferroni correction. Here the immuneACCESS table is served through TCRdb, limited to in-frame sequences with V and J called. Missing clones are a known gap in these copies; in checked studies unresolved V genes cover under half, and the rest lacks a known reason. Clone size and V and J calls were adopted from that table, with D and trimming inferred from the DNA. Counted in this sample were about 24,000 clones; around 86% of them appeared once. In total, the top ten clones hold less than 8.5% of the sample.

This TCR came from a woman between 25 and 40 years old with HIV. Sequencing was performed on unsorted PBMCs, taken 1.8 years before starting antiretroviral therapy. Recombination connected TRBV9 to TRBJ2-2; possibly the D gene is TRBD1, per 5 matching bases. The nucleotides are TGTGCCAGCAGCGTAGCCCCCGTAGGCAGGGCTGGCGGGGAGCTGTTTTTT. Translated, this gives CASSVAPVGRAGGELFF.